These 30 T cell receptor beta chains were sequenced from one sample in a study of TIL therapy for anti-PD-1-resistant metastatic lung cancer. The libraries were made with immunoSEQ v3. Assay used: immunoSEQ multiplex PCR; TCRdb lists only in-frame clones, some missing. The table lists about 44,000 clones, about 80% of them singletons. The sample's time point: pre-treatment sample, taken before nivolumab and TIL therapy. Sequenced material: blood, taken at baseline. Receptors were obtained from an older man with non-small cell lung cancer.

This clone is categorized as medium-sized. The chain is built from TRBV15 and TRBJ2-7; 8 bases match TRBD1. V shed 1 base and J 7 bases; nucleotides not matched to a gene: 6. Per germline, CDR1 LNHNV and CDR2 YYDKDF (reference sequence). CDR3 size: 14 residues. CDR3 nucleotide sequence: TGTGCCACCAGCAGAGGGCAGGGGGCGCGTGAGCAGTACTTC. It translates to CATSRGQGAREQYF.

The chain joins TRBV9 to TRBJ2-3; D may be TRBD2 (5 bases). Trimming pared 0 bases from V and 3 bases from J, leaving 8 bases between. The CDR3 covers 14 residues. Per germline, CDR1 SGDLS and CDR2 YYNGEE. The CDR3 is CASSVDGMTDTQYF. CDR3 nucleotide sequence: TGTGCCAGCAGCGTAGACGGGATGACAGATACGCAGTATTTT.

The rearrangement uses TRBV5-1 and TRBJ1-4; TRBD1 might be the D (6 bases). CDR3 length: 15 amino acids. The ends were cut back, 2 bases at V and 3 bases at J, with 11 bases in the middle. CDR1 SGHRS and CDR2 YFSETQ come from the germline V gene. CDR3 region: CASSLQGYPNEKLFF. The CDR3 bases are TGCGCCAGCAGCTTACAGGGCTACCCTAATGAAAAACTGTTTTTT.

The chain recombines TRBV5-1 with TRBJ2-7; weak D call: TRBD2 (5 bases). This CDR3 spans 14 amino acids. Looked up from germline, CDR1 is SGHRS and CDR2 is YFSETQ. The V end was cut by 0 bases, the J end by 5 bases, with 12 bases between. The CDR3 bases are TGCGCCAGCAGCTTGGTCGGGAATAGAGACGAGCAGTACTTC. It specifies CASSLVGNRDEQYF.

The V and J genes are TRBV7-2 and TRBJ2-1, with D possibly matching TRBD2 (6 bases). Germline V lookup: CDR1 SGHTA, CDR2 FQGNSA. This CDR3 contains 16 residues. The V gene lost 1 base and the J gene lost 0 bases, with 10 bases spanning the gap. CDR3 protein: CASSLGSGSSYNEQFF. CDR3 DNA: TGTGCCAGCAGCTTAGGTAGCGGAAGCTCCTACAATGAGCAGTTCTTC.

The genes are TRBV6-5 and TRBJ2-7; no reliable D call. There are 14 residues in the CDR3. With 2 bases removed from V and 1 base from J, the gap between germline ends came to 9 bases. Germline V gives CDR1 MNHEY, CDR2 SVGAGI. CDR3 DNA sequence: TGTGCCAGCAGTTACAGGGATCGGTCCTACGAGCAGTACTTC. It specifies CASSYRDRSYEQYF.

The rearrangement links TRBV5-1 to TRBJ1-2; D call uncertain. CDR3 length: 15 amino acids. Germline assignment: CDR1 SGHRS and CDR2 YFSETQ. V gave up 0 bases and J gave up 8 bases, with 17 bases separating them. The CDR3 spells CASSLDGSGDEGYTF. Written as DNA, the CDR3 is TGCGCCAGCAGCTTGGACGGCAGTGGAGATGAAGGCTACACCTTC.

V and J are TRBV5-1 and TRBJ2-1; TRBD2 matches at 10 bases. This CDR3 comprises 16 residues. CDR1 and CDR2 (germline): SGHRS, YFSETQ. V dropped 3 bases and J dropped 3; count of bases not matched to a gene: 6. CDR3 region: CASSSLTSGRYNEQFF. The CDR3 DNA is TGCGCCAGCAGCTCCTTGACTAGCGGGCGCTACAATGAGCAGTTCTTC.

This clone was counted between two and nine times. The chain carries TRBV6-1 and TRBJ1-1; maybe TRBD1 (6 bases). Germline V lookup: CDR1 MNHNS, CDR2 SASEGT. Deletions cut 4 bases from V and 1 base from J, with 7 bases between. This CDR3 spans 13 amino acids. As DNA, the CDR3 is TGTGCCAGCAGTGTACAGGGGAACACTGAAGCTTTCTTT. It yields the protein CASSVQGNTEAFF.

The CDR3 nucleotides are TGCGCCAGCAGCTTCGGGAATTGGGACGGGCAAGAGACCCAGTACTTC. Translating it yields CASSFGNWDGQETQYF. The V gene is TRBV5-1, the J gene TRBJ2-5, with D possibly called TRBD1 or TRBD2 (5 bases each). Trimming removed 2 bases at V and 2 bases at J, with 16 bases between. There are 16 residues in the CDR3. Germline assignment: CDR1 SGHRS and CDR2 YFSETQ.

The chain employs TRBV6-7 and TRBJ1-1; a possible D gene is TRBD1 (5 bases). TRBV6-7 is an ORF, and what it does is uncertain. V was trimmed by 3 bases and J by 6 bases, leaving 11 bases between them. This CDR3 comprises 13 residues. CDR3 DNA: TGTGCCAGCAGTTATCAGGGTATAGCTGAAGCTTTCTTT. It yields the protein CASSYQGIAEAFF.

The chain uses TRBV10-3 and TRBJ2-3; no clear D. V lost 6 bases and J lost 0, with 13 bases in between. Per the germline V gene, CDR1 is ENHRY and CDR2 is SYGVKD. The CDR3 has 15 amino acids. This CDR3 reads CAISADGTSTDTQYF. In DNA, the CDR3 is TGTGCCATCAGCGCTGACGGCACTAGCACAGATACGCAGTATTTT.

The genes are TRBV6-1 and TRBJ2-2, with D tentatively TRBD1 (5 bases). CDR3 length: 13 amino acids. CDR1 and CDR2 (germline): MNHNS, SASEGT. Trimming took 10 bases from V and 4 from J, leaving 13 bases between them. The CDR3 DNA reads as TGTGCCACCTTTAACCAGGGCACCGGGGAGCTGTTTTTT. This translates into CATFNQGTGELFF.

The chain carries TRBV4-3 and TRBJ2-2; D is perhaps TRBD1 or TRBD2 (6 bases each). CDR1 LGHNA and CDR2 YSLEER come from the germline V gene. V dropped 1 base and J dropped 3 bases, with 12 bases sitting between them. This CDR3 comprises 16 residues. The CDR3 is CASSQAGAADTGELFF. CDR3 DNA sequence: TGCGCCAGCAGCCAAGCGGGGGCCGCGGACACCGGGGAGCTGTTTTTT.

The chain joins TRBV28 to TRBJ1-2; 8 positions match TRBD1. The V gene end was trimmed by 3 bases and the J gene end by 4 bases; junction bases not matched to a gene: 7. Germline V gene data show CDR1 as MDHEN and CDR2 as SYDVKM. The CDR3 has 15 amino acids. The CDR3 nucleotides read TGTGCCAGCAGTTTTCCAGGGGGCGCCGCCTATGGCTACACCTTC. This sequence encodes CASSFPGGAAYGYTF.

About this clone: Other DNA variants within this sample encode the same CDR3. This sequence joins TRBV7-2 and TRBJ1-2; no clear D gene. Germline V lookup: CDR1 SGHTA, CDR2 FQGNSA. The V and J ends lost 5 bases and 2 bases respectively, with 9 bases between them. CDR3 length: 13 residues. The DNA of the CDR3 is TGTGCCAGCAGCCTGGTCTTAAACTATGGCTACACCTTC. Amino acids: CASSLVLNYGYTF.

V and J are TRBV11-2 and TRBJ1-3, with 7 bases matching TRBD1. This CDR3 contains 16 residues. With V trimmed by 4 bases and J by 2 bases, 8 bases remained unmatched. Germline V CDR1 and CDR2: SGHAT, FQNNGV. CDR3: CASSSRLTGAGNTIYF. For the CDR3, the DNA is TGTGCCAGCAGCTCTAGGCTCACAGGGGCTGGAAACACCATATATTTT.

V is TRBV4-1 and J is TRBJ2-7; D perhaps matches TRBD2 (5 bases). Trimming took 1 base from V and 2 from J, leaving 18 bases between them. CDR1 MGHRA and CDR2 YSYEKL come from the germline V gene. There are 17 residues in the CDR3. CDR3 region: CASSQVLRDIRTYEQYF. The CDR3 nucleotides are TGCGCCAGCAGCCAAGTACTCCGGGATATAAGAACCTACGAGCAGTACTTC.

V and J are TRBV5-1 and TRBJ1-4; weak D call: TRBD1 (6 bases). V gave up 0 bases and J gave up 8 bases, with 14 bases separating them. Germline CDR1 SGHRS, CDR2 YFSETQ. The CDR3 covers 15 residues. The CDR3 here is CASSLGAGEGEKLFF. The CDR3, as DNA: TGCGCCAGCAGCTTGGGAGCAGGGGAAGGAGAAAAACTGTTTTTT.

V gene TRBV18 combines with J gene TRBJ2-1; TRBD2 aligns across 11 bases. Germline CDR1 KGHSH, CDR2 LQKENI. The CDR3 spans 17 residues. J gave up 4 bases and V 5 bases, and 10 bases lay outside the gene matches. CDR3 sequence (DNA): TGTGCCAGCTCATCACTAGCGGGAGAGCGACAATACAATGAGCAGTTCTTC. This encodes CASSSLAGERQYNEQFF.

The chain joins TRBV7-3 to TRBJ2-3; 9 nucleotides align to TRBD2. The CDR3 runs 14 residues. CDR1 SGHTA and CDR2 FQGTGA come from the germline V gene. Trimming at V came to 0 bases and at J to 5 bases, leaving 0 bases not matched to a gene. This CDR3 is CASSLTSGGDTQYF. The CDR3 nucleotides read TGTGCCAGCAGCTTAACTAGCGGGGGAGATACGCAGTATTTT.

The V and J genes are TRBV7-3 and TRBJ2-1; the D gene is possibly TRBD1 (7 bases). Germline CDR1 reads SGHTA; CDR2 reads FQGTGA. The CDR3 extends over 15 amino acids. V gave up 4 bases and J gave up 4 bases, with 14 bases separating them. The CDR3 reads CASSSQGGGYNEQFF. The CDR3 nucleotides are TGTGCCAGCAGCTCCCAGGGGGGCGGATACAATGAGCAGTTCTTC.

By frequency in the sample, this clone is medium-sized. The V gene is TRBV7-9, the J gene TRBJ1-1; a weak D match, TRBD1 (5 bases). V lost 5 bases and J 3 bases, leaving 16 bases between the germline ends. This CDR3 contains 15 residues. In germline, CDR1 is SEHNR, CDR2 FQNEAQ (reference sequence). This CDR3 reads CASSTRVLGDTEAFF. CDR3 DNA sequence: TGTGCCAGCAGCACCCGGGTCCTGGGGGACACTGAAGCTTTCTTT.

The gene calls are TRBV2 and TRBJ1-4, with a weak D call TRBD1 (5 bases). The CDR3 runs 14 residues. Germline V lookup: CDR1 SNHLY, CDR2 FYNNEI. The ends were cut back, 5 bases at V and 5 bases at J, with 12 bases in the middle. The CDR3 protein is CASSTGVRNEKLFF. The DNA for the CDR3 is TGTGCCAGCAGTACAGGTGTAAGGAATGAAAAACTGTTTTTT.

This CDR3 reads CASSIRTGQGENEQFF. The CDR3 DNA follows: TGCGCCAGCAGCATAAGGACAGGACAGGGGGAAAATGAGCAGTTCTTC. This chain uses TRBV5-1 with TRBJ2-1; 10 nucleotides match TRBD1. This CDR3 has 16 amino acids. After removal of 4 bases from V and 7 bases from J, the junction contained 11 bases not matched to a gene. Looked up from germline, CDR1 is SGHRS and CDR2 is YFSETQ.

V and J are TRBV5-6 and TRBJ1-2; 9 bases agree with TRBD1. Unmatched junction bases numbered 6, after V lost 1 base and J lost 8 bases. The CDR3 loop spans 14 amino acids. Per the germline V gene, CDR1 is SGHDT and CDR2 is YYEEEE. The DNA of the CDR3 is TGTGCCAGCAGCTTGATTATGGGGACAGGGGGCTACACCTTC. Translated: CASSLIMGTGGYTF.

The V call is TRBV7-6, the J call TRBJ2-1; the match to TRBD1 covers 7 bases. This CDR3 comprises 14 residues. Germline trimming cut 5 bases from V and 2 bases from J; bases unmatched to any gene: 3. The germline CDR1 and CDR2 sequences are SGHVS and FNYEAQ. The CDR3 region is CASSPGTAYNEQFF. As DNA, the CDR3 is TGTGCCAGCAGCCCCGGGACAGCCTACAATGAGCAGTTCTTC.

A few counts support this clone. The genes are TRBV5-1 and TRBJ1-2; possibly TRBD1 for D (5 bases). The germline V gene encodes CDR1 SGHRS and CDR2 YFSETQ. The V gene lost 2 bases and the J gene lost 3 bases, with 8 bases spanning the gap. The CDR3 loop spans 13 amino acids. The CDR3 loop is CASSFNRHYGYTF. Here the CDR3 DNA reads TGCGCCAGCAGCTTTAACAGGCACTATGGCTACACCTTC. Looking up the rest from reference TRBV5-1 and TRBJ1-2 gives the full variable domain: KAGVTQTPRYLIKTRGQQVTLSCSPISGHRSVSWYQQTPGQGLQFLFEYFSETQRNKGNFPGRFSGRQFSNSRSEMNVSTLELGDSALYLCASSFNRHYGYTFGSGTRLTVV.

The chain links TRBV6-1 to TRBJ2-3; D call uncertain. The CDR3 length is 15 residues. Per the germline V gene, CDR1 is MNHNS and CDR2 is SASEGT. Trimming took 3 bases from V and 2 from J, leaving 12 bases between them. CDR3 bases: TGTGCCAGCAGTGAGCGGATCCCCCCCACAGATACGCAGTATTTT. Translated: CASSERIPPTDTQYF.

This chain uses TRBV6-1 with TRBJ1-2, with D possibly TRBD1 on 5 matching bases. The ends were cut back, 2 bases at V and 7 bases at J, with 14 bases in the middle. Germline V CDR1 and CDR2: MNHNS, SASEGT. CDR3 length equals 14 residues. The CDR3 is CASSELGTKSGYTF. CDR3 nucleotides: TGTGCCAGCAGTGAATTGGGGACGAAAAGTGGCTACACCTTC.